This is a list of T cell receptor beta chains from one sample in a study of T cells in Graves' hyperthyroidism and ophthalmopathy. In TCRdb, the multiplex PCR reads were re-called with MiXCR into one record per CDR3 protein. The repertoire has roughly 510,000 distinct CDR3 sequences, 46% of them found once; the top ten carry around 44%. Source material: peripheral blood or thyroid tissue (not recorded which). These receptors originate from an adult woman with Graves' disease, either hyperthyroidism or ophthalmopathy (not recorded which). The CDR3 runs from the conserved cysteine through the conserved F or W. Fields, in order: D gene, V gene, clone size, J gene, CDR3 protein, CDR3 DNA. The D gene is left open where the match is weak. A clone size is listed for some rows: how often the clone was seen (once, few, many), or a class if it is expanded.

>TRBD2|TRBV7-9|.|TRBJ2-7
CASSQALGAGVYEQYF
TGCGCCAGCAGCCAAGCTCTGGGAGCGGGAGTGTACGAGCAGTACTTC
>TRBD1|TRBV5-1|.|TRBJ2-5
CASSPGTVRETQYF
TGCGCCAGCAGCCCTGGGACAGTGAGGGAGACCCAGTACTTC
>.|TRBV6-5|many|TRBJ2-7
CASSLSIPGHEQYF
TGTGCCAGCAGTTTGAGTATACCGGGGCACGAGCAGTACTTC
>TRBD1|TRBV10-3|.|TRBJ1-5
CARSSGGLGQPQHF
TGTGCTAGAAGTTCAGGGGGACTCGGTCAGCCCCAGCATTTT
>.|TRBV2|.|TRBJ1-4
CASSEVGDGPYEKLFF
TGTGCCAGCAGTGAAGTTGGGGACGGACCATATGAAAAACTGTTTTTT
>TRBD2|TRBV7-9|.|TRBJ2-2
CASIARGTSGNTGELFF
TGTGCCAGCATAGCCAGGGGGACTAGCGGGAACACCGGGGAGCTGTTTTTT
>.|TRBV7-9|.|TRBJ1-6
CVSSSGLHNSPLHF
TGTGTCAGCAGCTCCGGACTTCATAATTCACCCCTCCACTTT
>.|TRBV19|many|TRBJ1-2
CASTQGRFGGYTF
TGTGCCAGTACACAGGGACGTTTCGGTGGCTACACCTTC
>TRBD1|TRBV20-1|few|TRBJ1-5
CSARGQGAGNQPQHF
TGCAGTGCTAGGGGACAGGGGGCGGGCAATCAGCCCCAGCATTTT
>TRBD1|TRBV29-1|.|TRBJ2-7
CSVRGSNQPQQYF
TGCAGCGTCAGGGGGAGCAATCAGCCCCAGCAGTACTTC
>TRBD1|TRBV4-2|many|TRBJ2-5
CASSQDLGDRGQETQYF
TGTGCCAGCAGCCAAGATTTGGGGGACAGGGGGCAGGAGACCCAGTACTTC
>TRBD1|TRBV10-3|.|TRBJ1-1
CASKGQGSWTEAFF
TGTGCCTCGAAGGGACAGGGTAGTTGGACTGAAGCTTTCTTT
>.|TRBV5-4|.|TRBJ1-5
CASSFLQETQHF
TGTGCCAGCAGCTTCTTACAAGAGACCCAGCATTTT
>.|TRBV7-9|few|TRBJ2-2
CASSLMTNGGLAGELFF
TGTGCCAGCAGCTTAATGACGAACGGAGGGTTGGCCGGGGAGCTGTTTTTT
>TRBD1|TRBV2|.|TRBJ2-2
CASSGTGSNTGELFF
TGTGCCAGCAGTGGGACAGGTTCGAACACCGGGGAGCTGTTTTTT
>TRBD2|TRBV6-1|.|TRBJ2-7
CASSLWRSSGGRWEQYF
TGTGCCAGCAGTTTATGGCGGTCTAGCGGGGGTCGCTGGGAGCAGTACTTC
>.|TRBV7-2|.|TRBJ2-7
CASSTRDRAYEQYF
TGTGCCAGCAGCACGCGGGACCGAGCCTACGAGCAGTACTTC
>.|TRBV10-3|many|TRBJ1-5
CAIISRDGSNQPQHF
TGTGCCATCATCTCCAGGGATGGCAGCAATCAGCCCCAGCATTTT
>.|TRBV7-9|many|TRBJ1-2
CASSLGASANYGYTF
TGTGCCAGCAGCTTAGGGGCTTCAGCTAACTATGGCTACACCTTC
>.|TRBV5-8|many|TRBJ2-2
CASSFGRVNTGELFF
TGTGCCAGCAGCTTCGGCAGGGTTAACACCGGGGAGCTGTTTTTT
>.|TRBV29-1|.|TRBJ1-5
CSVEGGAIAETQHF
TGCAGCGTTGAAGGCGGGGCGATTGCAGAGACCCAGCATTTT
>.|TRBV29-1|many|TRBJ2-7
CSVGGLHEQYF
TGCAGCGTTGGAGGGTTACACGAGCAGTACTTC
>TRBD1|TRBV19|.|TRBJ1-2
CASSLISGTGYGYTF
TGTGCCAGTAGCCTGATTTCCGGGACAGGGTATGGCTACACCTTC
>.|TRBV9|once|TRBJ1-3
CASSKQGQNSGSTIYF
TGTGCCAGCAGTAAGCAGGGACAAAACTCTGGAAGCACCATATATTTT
>.|TRBV5-1|many|TRBJ2-5
CASSPNQETQYF
TGCGCCAGCAGCCCTAACCAAGAGACCCAGTACTTC
>TRBD1|TRBV29-1|few|TRBJ1-1
CSVLGYRQGVNTEAFF
TGCAGCGTGTTGGGTTATAGACAGGGAGTGAACACTGAAGCTTTCTTT
>.|TRBV4-1|many|TRBJ1-6
CASSQGGTWDSPLHF
TGCGCCAGCAGCCAGGGCGGAACGTGGGATTCACCCCTCCACTTT
>.|TRBV5-1|.|TRBJ1-5
CASSPGTQPGDQPQHF
TGCGCCAGCAGCCCCGGGACCCAACCAGGCGATCAGCCCCAGCATTTT
>.|TRBV19|few|TRBJ1-5
CASSDGDYSNQPQHF
TGTGCCAGCAGCGACGGCGACTATAGCAATCAGCCCCAGCATTTT
>TRBD1|TRBV19|.|TRBJ1-4
CASSILGTGGIVSTNEKLFF
TGTGCCAGTAGTATACTCGGGACAGGGGGAATCGTGTCAACTAATGAAAAACTGTTTTTT
>TRBD1|TRBV7-6|.|TRBJ1-1
CTSSWDSLNTEAFF
TGTACCAGCAGCTGGGACAGCCTTAACACTGAAGCTTTCTTT
>.|TRBV29-1|many|TRBJ1-5
CSVDGLKGYRKKQNNQPQHF
TGCAGCGTTGACGGGTTGAAGGGTTATAGGAAAAAACAGAACAATCAGCCCCAGCATTTT
>TRBD2|TRBV19|few|TRBJ2-7
CASSLAGLAGYEQYF
TGTGCCAGTAGTCTCGCGGGGCTAGCGGGTTACGAGCAGTACTTC
>.|TRBV7-9|.|TRBJ1-3
CASSLFGNTEAF
TGTGCCAGCAGCTTGTTTGGAAACACTGAAGCTTTT
>.|TRBV2|.|TRBJ1-6
CASLGQNSPLHF
TGTGCCAGCCTCGGACAGAATTCACCCCTCCACTTT
>.|TRBV12-3/TRBV12-4|.|TRBJ2-2
CASSQVRSGELFF
TGTGCCAGCAGCCAAGTACGATCCGGGGAGCTGTTTTTT
>.|TRBV6-2/TRBV6-3|.|TRBJ1-5
CASSLRAQGNQPQHF
TGTGCCAGCAGCCTCCGGGCACAGGGAAATCAGCCCCAGCATTTT
>.|TRBV29-1|.|TRBJ2-7
CSGGLGGREQYF
TGCAGCGGAGGACTAGGGGGGCGAGAGCAGTACTTC
>TRBD2|TRBV20-1|.|TRBJ2-7
CSARGGGRGVYEQYF
TGCAGTGCTAGAGGCGGCGGGAGGGGGGTCTACGAGCAGTACTTC
>TRBD1|TRBV13|once|TRBJ1-4
CASSFSTGGEDEKLFF
TGTGCCAGCAGCTTCTCGACAGGGGGCGAAGATGAAAAACTGTTTTTT
>.|TRBV10-3|once|TRBJ1-4
CAISELWTEENEKLFF
TGTGCCATCAGTGAGCTGTGGACAGAGGAGAATGAAAAACTGTTTTTT
>.|TRBV5-4|.|TRBJ1-2
CASSSSPGYGYTF
TGTGCCAGCAGCTCCTCCCCAGGATATGGCTACACCTTC
>.|TRBV10-2|few|TRBJ1-5
CASSEYRQRNQPQHF
TGCGCCAGCAGTGAGTATCGGCAGCGCAATCAGCCCCAGCATTTT
>TRBD1|TRBV20-1|.|TRBJ2-5
CSATTGVWETQYF
TGCAGTGCTACCACAGGGGTCTGGGAGACCCAGTACTTC
>.|TRBV5-1|many|TRBJ2-7
CASSLRHNSYEQYF
TGCGCCAGCAGCCTCAGACACAACTCCTACGAGCAGTACTTC
>.|TRBV29-1|.|TRBJ2-7
CSVVGTVSYEQYF
TGCAGCGTTGTAGGGACGGTATCCTACGAGCAGTACTTC
>TRBD1|TRBV10-3|.|TRBJ1-1
CAISSSGGGTEAFF
TGTGCCATCAGTTCGTCAGGGGGCGGGACTGAAGCTTTCTTT
>.|TRBV19|once|TRBJ2-7
CASTGAPTYEQYF
TGTGCCAGTACTGGGGCACCCACTTACGAGCAGTACTTC